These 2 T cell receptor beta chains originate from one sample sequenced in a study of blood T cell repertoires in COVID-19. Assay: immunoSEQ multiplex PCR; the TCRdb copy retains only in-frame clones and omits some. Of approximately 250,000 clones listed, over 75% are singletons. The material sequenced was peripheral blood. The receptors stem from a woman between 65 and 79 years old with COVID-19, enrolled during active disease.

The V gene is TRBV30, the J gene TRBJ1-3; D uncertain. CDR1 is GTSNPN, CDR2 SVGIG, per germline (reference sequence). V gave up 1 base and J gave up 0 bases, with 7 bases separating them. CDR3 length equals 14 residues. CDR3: CAWSGGSSGNTIYF. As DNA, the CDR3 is TGTGCCTGGAGTGGAGGCAGCTCTGGAAACACCATATATTTT.

CDR3 loop: CASSPHGQGVGQPQHF. The CDR3 region has the DNA TGCGCCAGCAGCCCCCATGGACAGGGGGTTGGACAGCCCCAGCATTTT. The chain combines TRBV4-1 with TRBJ1-5, with TRBD1 matching over 10 bases. The CDR3 loop spans 16 amino acids. The J segment lost 7 bases and the V segment lost 4 bases, leaving 10 bases of the junction unmatched. The germline CDR1 and CDR2 sequences are MGHRA and YSYEKL.